This T cell receptor (beta chain) was retrieved from a study of CD8+CD57+ T cells in acquired aplastic anemia. Study results and limitations: Patients were compared with controls for CD8+ Simpson's diversity, and no significant difference emerged. Approximately 30 was the count of CD8+ CDR3 sequences that patients shared with controls.

Genomic DNA served as template for TCR beta VDJ and CDR3 profiling. From the reads, TCRdb called clonotypes with MiXCR, one entry per CDR3 protein. The top ten clones hold 0.9% to 1.2% of a sample with about 220,000 distinct CDR3 sequences, about 37% of them seen once. Germline trimming cut 6 bases from V and 6 bases from J; bases unmatched to any gene: 2. Germline CDR1 is LNHDA and CDR2 is SQIVND (reference sequence). The CDR3 has 14 amino acids. This clonotype was seen many times. What it recognizes is unknown. The sample consisted of sorted CD4+, CD8+, or CD8+CD57+ T cells (not recorded which) from PBMCs. This chain joins TRBV19 and TRBJ2-1; TRBD2 matches 13 bases. This TCR came from a human donor in good health, serving as a control. CDR3 sequence (DNA): TGTGCCAGTAGGCGACTAGCGGGAGGCAATGAGCAGTTCTTC. It is translated as CASRRLAGGNEQFF.